Presented here are 25 T cell receptor beta chains from one specimen sequenced in a study of T cells in Graves' hyperthyroidism and ophthalmopathy (dated by TCRdb to about 2019). Libraries were made using multiplex PCR. TCRdb names Illumina HiSeq 2000 as the instrument used. The TCR beta CDR3 regions were amplified from RNA transcripts. A first-round RT-PCR of the TCR CDR3 used the HTBI primer set with the Qiagen OneStep RT-PCR kit. Clones were called with MiXCR by TCRdb after fastp trimmed the public reads at Q25, and only in-frame beta chains were retained. Rows with a matching CDR3 protein are joined into one entry that keeps the most common DNA and genes. In all, the sample holds under 350,000 distinct CDR3 sequences, and roughly 15% of those were seen once. 30% to 35% of the sample rests with the top ten. The specimen was blood. These receptors were taken from a woman in her thirties or forties with Graves' ophthalmopathy.

The chain has TRBV18 and TRBJ2-1; 7 nucleotides align to TRBD1. Germline lookup yields CDR1 KGHSH and CDR2 LQKENI. The length of the CDR3 is 19 residues. With 3 bases clipped from V and 1 base from J, the junction kept 15 bases outside the gene matches. Here the CDR3 DNA reads TGTGCCAGCTCACCTAGAGGGGGCCGGGGTCAAATTTCCTACAATGAGCAGTTCTTC. Its protein product is CASSPRGGRGQISYNEQFF.

This chain joins TRBV5-1 and TRBJ1-2; weak D call: TRBD1 (5 bases). Trimming shortened V by 5 bases and J by 7 bases, and 18 bases separated the two germline ends. Germline values: CDR1 SGHRS, CDR2 YFSETQ. This CDR3 region has 14 residues. This CDR3 is CASRGDSYGSGYTF. DNA for the CDR3: TGCGCCAGCAGGGGGGATAGCTATGGAAGTGGCTACACCTTC.

The chain carries TRBV11-3 and TRBJ2-7; D tentatively reads TRBD1 or TRBD2 (5 bases each). The germline gives CDR1 SGHNT, CDR2 YENEEA. The CDR3 is made up of 16 amino acids. V was shortened by 5 bases and J by 1 base, with 18 bases between the two germline ends. In DNA form, the CDR3 reads TGTGCCAGCAGCCCCCGGACAAGCGGACTTTCCTACGAGCAGTACTTC. Amino acids: CASSPRTSGLSYEQYF.

The chain carries TRBV5-1 and TRBJ1-3, with D hard to call. CDR3 length: 15 residues. Trimming stripped 4 bases from V and 0 bases from J, with 11 bases between. In germline, CDR1 is SGHRS, CDR2 YFSETQ. The CDR3 region is CASSLDGYSGNTIYF. The CDR3 DNA reads TGCGCCAGCAGCCTTGACGGATACTCTGGAAACACCATATATTTT.

The table lists this clonotype with a few counts. The rearrangement joins TRBV7-8 to TRBJ2-3; D perhaps matches TRBD2 (5 bases). Trimming took off 5 bases at V and 6 bases at J, with 18 bases between the two ends. Germline V CDR1 and CDR2: SGHVS, FQNEAQ. The length of the CDR3 is 15 residues. The CDR3 sequence is CASSRPYPEVDTQYF. CDR3 DNA sequence: TGTGCCAGCAGCCGCCCCTACCCGGAGGTGGATACGCAGTATTTT. The entire variable domain, with the rest obtained from reference TRBV7-8 and TRBJ2-3, is as follows: GAGVSQSPRYKVAKRGQDVALRCDPISGHVSLFWYQQALGQGPEFLTYFQNEAQLDKSGLPSDRFFAERPEGSVSTLKIQRTQQEDSAVYLCASSRPYPEVDTQYFGPGTRLTVL.

The chain recombines TRBV18 with TRBJ1-2; D uncertain. Germline loops: CDR1 KGHSH, CDR2 LQKENI. Trimming pared 2 bases from V and 0 bases from J, leaving 10 bases between. The CDR3 covers 15 residues. CDR3 DNA: TGTGCCAGCTCACCATCAGAAAGACCTAACTATGGCTACACCTTC. As protein: CASSPSERPNYGYTF.

This clonotype came up many times. The chain recombines TRBV12-3 or TRBV12-4 with TRBJ2-1, with TRBD2 matching over 10 bases. This CDR3 has 16 residues. The trim removed 2 bases at V and 3 bases at J, leaving 4 bases unmatched. The CDR3 region is CASSLKLAGNYNEQFF. In nucleotides, the CDR3 is TGTGCCAGCAGTTTAAAACTAGCGGGGAACTACAATGAGCAGTTCTTC.

This clonotype has a count of ten or more. This chain connects TRBV7-2 to TRBJ2-7; D could derive from TRBD1 or TRBD2 (6 bases each). V gave up 3 bases and J gave up 3 bases, with 9 bases separating them. In germline, CDR1 is SGHTA, CDR2 FQGNSA. The CDR3 extends over 13 amino acids. The CDR3 DNA sequence: TGTGCCAGCAGCTTCAGGGGAGGCTACGAGCAGTACTTC. It translates to CASSFRGGYEQYF.

In its sample, this clonotype was seen a few times. CDR3 amino acids: CASNRGEVLMSSYEQYF. The CDR3, as DNA: TGCGCCAGCAATCGCGGTGAGGTTCTGATGAGCTCCTACGAGCAGTACTTC. The chain combines TRBV10-2 with TRBJ2-7; D remains ambiguous. Germline V gene lookup returns CDR1 WSHSY and CDR2 SAAADI. This CDR3 is 17 amino acids long. Between the trimmed V and J ends, which lost 7 bases and 0 bases, there was a span of 22 bases.

About this clonotype itself: Since a much larger clone is just one base distant, this may be a read error. V usage is TRBV7-9 and J usage is TRBJ1-1; 9 positions match TRBD1. The CDR3 is 14 residues long. Germline V lookup: CDR1 SEHNR, CDR2 FQNEAQ (reference sequence). The CDR3 region has the DNA TGTGCCAGCAGCCCCGGGACAGGGTTCACTGAACCTTTCTTT. Its protein is CASSPGTGFTEPFF.

This clonotype came up many times. The gene calls are TRBV20-1 and TRBJ2-1; TRBD1 matches 10 bases. Per the germline V gene, CDR1 is DFQATT and CDR2 is SNEGSKA (reference sequence). The CDR3 totals 14 residues. With V trimmed by 4 bases and J by 2 bases, 2 bases remained unmatched. The CDR3: CSATGTGAYNEQFF. In nucleotides, the CDR3 is TGCAGTGCTACCGGGACAGGGGCCTACAATGAGCAGTTCTTC.

This clonotype came up many times. The chain has TRBV19 and TRBJ1-1; no definite D call. Trimming removed 3 bases at V and 0 bases at J, with 5 bases between. Germline-derived CDR1 and CDR2 are LNHDA and SQIVND (reference sequence). The CDR3 is 13 amino acids. The CDR3 nucleotides are TGTGCCAGTAGTATCCCCATGAACACTGAAGCTTTCTTT. It codes for CASSIPMNTEAFF.

The table lists this clonotype with many counts. This CDR3 is CASSLGQMNTEAFF. CDR3 DNA sequence: TGTGCCAGCAGCTTAGGGCAGATGAACACTGAAGCTTTCTTT. The chain uses TRBV7-8 and TRBJ1-1; D uncertain. There are 14 residues in the CDR3. Germline CDR1 reads SGHVS; CDR2 reads FQNEAQ. V was trimmed by 1 base and J by 0 bases, leaving 6 bases between them.

A single count supports this clonotype. The CDR3 region has the DNA TGCAGTGCTGTAGCGGGAGGGCTCGGGGATGAGCAGTTCTTC. Amino acid sequence: CSAVAGGLGDEQFF. The chain uses TRBV20-1 and TRBJ2-1, with 11 bases fitting TRBD2. Trimming at V came to 5 bases and at J to 8 bases, leaving 8 bases not matched to a gene. Germline V CDR1 and CDR2: DFQATT, SNEGSKA (reference sequence). The CDR3 length is 14 residues.

This clonotype was detected many times. J is TRBJ2-1 and V is TRBV7-6, with TRBD1 identical over 8 bases. V lost 1 base to trimming and J lost 6 bases; unmatched junction nucleotides: 5. The CDR3 is made up of 15 amino acids. Germline CDR1 reads SGHVS; CDR2 reads FNYEAQ. Here the CDR3 DNA reads TGTGCCAGCAGCTTAGGGACAGGGAGTTCCAATGAGCAGTTCTTC. It encodes CASSLGTGSSNEQFF.

The J gene is TRBJ2-1, the V gene TRBV29-1; possible D gene TRBD2, 6 bases. Germline CDR1 and CDR2: SQVTM and ANQGSEA. The CDR3 covers 13 residues. V lost 5 bases and J 7 bases, leaving 15 bases between the germline ends. The DNA for the CDR3 is TGCAGCGTTCCTGGGAGGACCCGGAATGAGCAGTTCTTC. It codes for CSVPGRTRNEQFF.

This clonotype has ten or more counts. The CDR3 sequence is CASSYSSGSVSTDTQYF. In DNA form, the CDR3 reads TGTGCCAGCAGTTACTCTTCCGGGTCCGTAAGCACAGATACGCAGTATTTT. The chain joins TRBV6-6 to TRBJ2-3, with D uncertain. The germline gives CDR1 MNHNY, CDR2 SVGAGI (reference sequence). The CDR3 sequence is 17 residues long. V was shortened by 0 bases and J by 0 bases, with 13 bases between the two germline ends.

This clonotype has just a few counts. The J gene is TRBJ1-1, the V gene TRBV4-1; 7 bases agree with TRBD1. This CDR3 contains 16 residues. J lost 1 base, V lost 2 bases, and 7 bases had no gene match. Looked up from germline, CDR1 is MGHRA and CDR2 is YSYEKL. This CDR3 is CASSQRQGRTNTEAFF. Written as DNA, the CDR3 is TGCGCCAGCAGCCAACGACAGGGCCGGACGAACACTGAAGCTTTCTTT.

At least ten counts were recorded for this clonotype. CDR3: CASSNFLDTGGSAFF. CDR3 sequence (DNA): TGTGCCAGCAGCAACTTCCTAGATACCGGGGGCTCGGCGTTCTTC. The chain carries TRBV12-3 or TRBV12-4 and TRBJ2-1, with D perhaps matching TRBD1 or TRBD2 (6 bases each). This CDR3 is built from 15 residues. V was pared by 6 bases and J by 15 bases, with 27 bases between.

This clonotype was counted between two and nine times. The CDR3, as DNA: TGCAGCGCCATGCGGGGGAGCGGGGAGCTGTTTTTT. Translation: CSAMRGSGELFF. The chain links TRBV29-1 to TRBJ2-2, with 7 bases matching TRBD2. The CDR3 is made up of 12 amino acids. V was clipped by 7 bases and J by 7 bases; unmatched bases: 6. Germline CDR1 reads SQVTM; CDR2 reads ANQGSEA.

This clonotype came up many times. The DNA of the CDR3 is TGCGCCAGCAGTGAGTCGTTGGACTACGAGCAGTACTTC. Translating it yields CASSESLDYEQYF. The chain couples TRBV10-1 to TRBJ2-7; D not resolved. The CDR3 is 13 residues long. The V end was cut by 0 bases, the J end by 3 bases, with 6 bases between. The germline V gene encodes CDR1 WNHNN and CDR2 SYGVQD (reference sequence).

The gene calls are TRBV5-8 and TRBJ2-1, with D possibly matching TRBD1 (6 bases). In germline, CDR1 is SGHTS, CDR2 YDEGEE. The CDR3 is 15 amino acids. V was trimmed by 3 bases and J by 7 bases, leaving 17 bases between them. The CDR3 DNA reads TGTGCCAGCAGCTCCTTGGGGATGCAGGGGAATGAGCAGTTCTTC. It specifies CASSSLGMQGNEQFF.

This clonotype was detected ten times or more. The gene calls are TRBV12-5 and TRBJ2-3, with D tentatively TRBD1 (8 bases). Trimming pared 4 bases from V and 4 bases from J, leaving 24 bases between. This CDR3 comprises 18 residues. Germline V gene lookup returns CDR1 LGHNT and CDR2 FRNRAP. The CDR3 DNA sequence: TGTGCTAGTGGTTCCTATAGGGGGGGAACAGGGGGGTCAGATACGCAGTATTTT. Its translation is CASGSYRGGTGGSDTQYF.

Points on this clonotype: At one end the junction does not follow the germline gene, possibly because of a read error. This chain links TRBV10-3 with TRBJ1-2, with no clear D. The germline gives CDR1 ENHRY, CDR2 SYGVKD. The CDR3 spans 12 residues. CDR3 residues: CAIGSKAHPAAF. CDR3 sequence (DNA): TGTGCCATCGGTAGTAAAGCGCACCCGGCGGCCTTC.

This clonotype has more than one count but fewer than ten. This chain joins TRBV27 and TRBJ1-5; no clear D gene. Trimming removed 4 bases at V and 5 bases at J, with 12 bases between. Germline V CDR1 and CDR2: MNHEY, SMNVEV (reference sequence). This CDR3 comprises 14 residues. The DNA of the CDR3 is TGTGCCAGCAGTTCCGGTCTTTATGATCAGCCCCAGCATTTT. This codes for CASSSGLYDQPQHF.